The 32 T cell receptor beta chains presented below share a single source sample, sequenced in a study of OX40 agonist ivuxolimab in advanced cancers. Produced via immunoSEQ multiplex PCR; TCRdb's table is partial and in-frame only. The sample carries approximately 19,000 clones, nearly 80% recorded once. Source: CD4+ or CD8+ T cells sorted from blood, taken in a trial of the OX40 agonist ivuxolimab. Every receptor here comes from an adult with an advanced solid tumor such as melanoma, head and neck, liver or kidney cancer.

The V gene is TRBV7-2, the J gene TRBJ2-7; 8 bases map to TRBD1. Germline loops: CDR1 SGHTA, CDR2 FQGNSA. The CDR3 has 14 amino acids. V lost 5 bases to trimming and J lost 1 base; unmatched junction nucleotides: 4. The CDR3 nucleotides are TGTGCCAGCAGCAGGCAGGGGGCATCCTACGAGCAGTACTTC. This translates into CASSRQGASYEQYF.

The rearrangement uses TRBV27 and TRBJ2-7, with a possible D match to TRBD1 (5 bases). This CDR3 has 14 amino acids. Per germline, CDR1 MNHEY and CDR2 SMNVEV (reference sequence). Trimming stripped 2 bases from V and 0 bases from J, with 8 bases between. The CDR3 nucleotides read TGTGCCAGCAGTTTACAGGGAAGCTCCTACGAGCAGTACTTC. Its protein is CASSLQGSSYEQYF.

V gene TRBV9 combines with J gene TRBJ1-6; a weak D match, TRBD1 (5 bases). Trimming stripped 0 bases from V and 9 bases from J, with 10 bases between. This CDR3 is 14 amino acids long. CDR1 and CDR2 (germline): SGDLS, YYNGEE. The DNA for the CDR3 is TGTGCCAGCAGCGTAGCTTCAGGGACTTCACCCCTCCACTTT. The encoded protein is CASSVASGTSPLHF.

V is TRBV29-1 and J is TRBJ2-5; D possibly uses TRBD1 or TRBD2 (5 bases each). The germline V and J ends were trimmed by 3 bases and 5 bases, with 10 bases remaining between them. The CDR3 loop spans 12 amino acids. Germline V gene lookup returns CDR1 SQVTM and CDR2 ANQGSEA. The CDR3 loop reads CSVEGVGETQYF. The CDR3 nucleotides read TGCAGCGTTGAGGGGGTTGGGGAGACCCAGTACTTC.

The chain is built from TRBV28 and TRBJ1-5; 10 bases match TRBD1. CDR1 is MDHEN, CDR2 SYDVKM, per germline. V trimming: 3 bases; J trimming: 5 bases; junction bases outside the gene matches: 1. CDR3 length: 14 amino acids. The chain's CDR3 is CASSFGTGDQPQHF. For the CDR3, the DNA is TGTGCCAGCAGTTTTGGGACAGGGGATCAGCCCCAGCATTTT. Combining the CDR3 with reference TRBV28 and TRBJ1-5 gives the whole variable domain DVKVTQSSRYLVKRTGEKVFLECVQDMDHENMFWYRQDPGLGLRLIYFSYDVKMKEKGDIPEGYSVSREKKERFSLILESASTNQTSMYLCASSFGTGDQPQHFGDGTRLSIL.

The chain combines TRBV18 with TRBJ2-7, with unresolved D. Germline V gives CDR1 KGHSH, CDR2 LQKENI. This CDR3 is 14 amino acids long. V dropped 2 bases and J dropped 1 base, with 9 bases sitting between them. In nucleotides, the CDR3 is TGTGCCAGCTCACCAAGTGGAACATCCTACGAGCAGTACTTC. As protein: CASSPSGTSYEQYF.

J is TRBJ2-3 and V is TRBV7-2; D remains unclear. From germline, CDR1 is SGHTA and CDR2 FQGNSA. The CDR3 runs 15 residues. Trimming took off 2 bases at V and 2 bases at J, with 11 bases between the two ends. In DNA form, the CDR3 reads TGTGCCAGCAGCTTAATGTTCTCTAACACAGATACGCAGTATTTT. It translates to CASSLMFSNTDTQYF.

This chain links TRBV5-4 with TRBJ2-3; D could derive from TRBD1 or TRBD2 (5 bases each). CDR3 length equals 14 residues. V was trimmed by 0 bases and J by 3 bases, leaving 8 bases between them. Germline V gene lookup returns CDR1 SGHNT and CDR2 YYREEE (reference sequence). The CDR3 DNA follows: TGTGCCAGCAGCTTGGGGGGGACGACAGATACGCAGTATTTT. This sequence encodes CASSLGGTTDTQYF. Full variable domain (remainder filled in from reference TRBV5-4 and TRBJ2-3): ETGVTQSPTHLIKTRGQQVTLRCSSQSGHNTVSWYQQALGQGPQFIFQYYREEENGRGNFPPRFSGLQFPNYSSELNVNALELDDSALYLCASSLGGTTDTQYFGPGTRLTVL.

The chain combines TRBV4-2 with TRBJ2-2, with D hard to call. From germline, CDR1 is LGHNA and CDR2 YNFKEQ. V lost 0 bases to trimming and J lost 7 bases, with 6 bases between them. The CDR3 totals 13 residues. In nucleotides, the CDR3 is TGTGCCAGCAGCCAAGATATTAACGGGGAGCTGTTTTTT. Encoded protein: CASSQDINGELFF.

This clone was observed a few times. This chain connects TRBV5-1 to TRBJ2-1; TRBD2 aligns across 9 bases. With 1 base clipped from V and 10 bases from J, the junction kept 9 bases outside the gene matches. There are 15 residues in the CDR3. The germline gives CDR1 SGHRS, CDR2 YFSETQ. The CDR3 DNA reads as TGCGCCAGCAGCTTGAGTAGCGGGGGACCGAAAGAGCAGTTCTTC. Its translation is CASSLSSGGPKEQFF.

This clone has only one observation. The CDR3 bases are TGTGCCAGCAGTGACGGTATGGGTGGGGATACGCAGTATTTT. Translating it yields CASSDGMGGDTQYF. This chain connects TRBV6-4 to TRBJ2-3; D is unresolved. Per germline, CDR1 MRHNA and CDR2 SNTAGT. The germline V and J ends were trimmed by 2 bases and 6 bases, with 12 bases remaining between them. The CDR3 runs 14 residues.

This chain joins TRBV6-1 and TRBJ2-7; the D is unclear. The CDR3 runs 11 residues. Germline V lookup: CDR1 MNHNS, CDR2 SASEGT. V was shortened by 1 base and J by 4 bases, with 2 bases between the two germline ends. As DNA, the CDR3 is TGTGCCAGCAGTGAAGGATACGAGCAGTACTTC. This gives the protein CASSEGYEQYF.

The V call is TRBV4-2, the J call TRBJ1-1; D not certain. Looked up from germline, CDR1 is LGHNA and CDR2 is YNFKEQ. This CDR3 comprises 15 residues. Between the trimmed V and J ends, which lost 0 bases and 1 base, there was a span of 9 bases. The CDR3 DNA follows: TGTGCCAGCAGCCAAGAAACAGTAGGGAACACTGAAGCTTTCTTT. Protein product: CASSQETVGNTEAFF.

This clone is a singleton in its sample. CDR3 DNA sequence: TGTGCCATCAGTGGCGGGGCTAGCGGGAGGACAGATACGCAGTATTTT. Translated, it gives CAISGGASGRTDTQYF. The chain links TRBV10-3 to TRBJ2-3; 11 nucleotides align to TRBD2. The CDR3 sequence is 16 residues long. V lost 4 bases, J lost 3 bases, and 6 bases stayed unmatched. Germline CDR1 ENHRY, CDR2 SYGVKD.

The chain is built from TRBV5-1 and TRBJ1-2, with D possibly matching TRBD1 (6 bases). The V end was cut by 4 bases, the J end by 7 bases, with 20 bases between. This CDR3 region has 15 residues. Germline loops: CDR1 SGHRS, CDR2 YFSETQ. CDR3 sequence: CASSKTGYTMTGYTF. The CDR3 nucleotides read TGCGCCAGCAGCAAAACAGGGTACACTATGACTGGCTACACCTTC.

The chain recombines TRBV2 with TRBJ1-5, with D tentatively TRBD1 (5 bases). V shed 4 bases and J shed 4 bases, with 5 bases lying between them. The CDR3 has 12 amino acids. CDR1 is SNHLY and CDR2 is FYNNEI in the germline V gene. CDR3: CASSAGNQPQHF. CDR3 sequence (DNA): TGTGCCAGCAGTGCAGGGAATCAGCCCCAGCATTTT.

The V and J genes are TRBV15 and TRBJ1-6, with D possibly being TRBD1 (6 bases). The CDR3 consists of 13 residues. The germline V gene has CDR1 LNHNV and CDR2 YYDKDF (reference sequence). Between the trimmed V and J ends, which lost 6 bases and 7 bases, there was a span of 10 bases. CDR3 residues: CATRRTENSPLHF. CDR3 in DNA: TGTGCCACCAGAAGGACAGAGAATTCACCCCTCCACTTT.

The V and J genes are TRBV7-2 and TRBJ2-3, with D possibly TRBD1 on 5 matching bases. Germline V gene sequence: CDR1 SGHTA, CDR2 FQGNSA. V was clipped by 3 bases and J by 2 bases, with 21 bases between them. This CDR3 spans 18 amino acids. The CDR3 reads CASSFPSTVPISTDTQYF. CDR3 bases: TGTGCCAGCAGCTTCCCTTCGACAGTTCCAATTTCCACAGATACGCAGTATTTT.

Comment on this clone: A read error is possible here, since a much larger clone lies one base away. This chain joins TRBV4-2 and TRBJ1-1, with D unclear. The CDR3 loop spans 13 amino acids. Germline V gives CDR1 LGHNA, CDR2 YNFKEQ. V dropped 6 bases and J dropped 1 base, with 9 bases sitting between them. DNA for the CDR3: TGTGCCAGCAGGCTCGGAGGGAACACTGAAGCTTTCTTT. It encodes CASRLGGNTEAFF.

The chain employs TRBV27 and TRBJ1-6; tentative D call: TRBD1 (5 bases). Germline CDR1 and CDR2: MNHEY and SMNVEV (reference sequence). The V end lost 5 bases, the J end lost 9 bases, and 23 bases lay between the germline ends. This CDR3 has 17 residues. CDR3 nucleotides: TGTGCCAGCAGTCCGGGGACCCTAGCCGGCCGGCGTTCACCCCTCCACTTT. It codes for CASSPGTLAGRRSPLHF.

V and J are TRBV11-3 and TRBJ2-1, with 7 bases aligning to TRBD2. Losses at the gene ends were 4 bases for V and 9 bases for J; bases not matched to a gene: 6. Germline CDR1 reads SGHNT; CDR2 reads YENEEA. The CDR3 consists of 13 residues. DNA of the CDR3: TGTGCCAGCAGCTCGCGACGCGGGAGTGAGCAGTTCTTC. Translating gives CASSSRRGSEQFF.

V and J are TRBV19 and TRBJ2-5, with TRBD2 matching 7 bases. After removal of 6 bases from V and 3 bases from J, the junction contained 4 bases not matched to a gene. This CDR3 region has 13 residues. Looked up from germline, CDR1 is LNHDA and CDR2 is SQIVND (reference sequence). This CDR3 is CASRIRGEETQYF. The CDR3 DNA sequence: TGTGCCAGTAGAATTCGGGGGGAAGAGACCCAGTACTTC.

The rearrangement joins TRBV18 to TRBJ2-1, with D perhaps matching TRBD2 (7 bases). CDR3 length equals 14 residues. Germline assignment: CDR1 KGHSH and CDR2 LQKENI. Trimming took 0 bases from V and 8 from J, leaving 11 bases between them. CDR3 coding DNA: TGTGCCAGCTCACCACCGCGGGGGCGGTATGAGCAGTTCTTC. Translation: CASSPPRGRYEQFF.

This CDR3 reads CASSLNPTGAMGETQYF. CDR3 sequence (DNA): TGTGCCAGCAGCTTGAATCCGACAGGGGCGATGGGCGAGACCCAGTACTTC. This chain uses TRBV5-5 with TRBJ2-5; the match to TRBD1 covers 8 bases. The CDR3 runs 17 residues. Losses at the gene ends were 1 base for V and 5 bases for J; bases not matched to a gene: 13. Germline V gene lookup returns CDR1 SGHKS and CDR2 YYEKEE (reference sequence). Full variable domain (rest looked up from reference TRBV5-5 and TRBJ2-5): DAGVTQSPTHLIKTRGQQVTLRCSPISGHKSVSWYQQVLGQGPQFIFQYYEKEERGRGNFPDRFSARQFPNYSSELNVNALLLGDSALYLCASSLNPTGAMGETQYFGPGTRLLVL.

This rearrangement joins TRBV10-1 to TRBJ2-7, with unresolved D. Per the germline V gene, CDR1 is WNHNN and CDR2 is SYGVQD (reference sequence). This CDR3 contains 14 residues. Trimming removed 6 bases at V and 5 bases at J, with 17 bases between. The CDR3, as DNA: TGCGCCAGCAGCGGTGGTTCCTCCTGGAACGAGCAGTACTTC. It encodes CASSGGSSWNEQYF.

The chain is built from TRBV9 and TRBJ2-1, with D possibly being TRBD2 (6 bases). This CDR3 spans 14 amino acids. Germline V lookup: CDR1 SGDLS, CDR2 YYNGEE. V lost 6 bases to trimming and J lost 7 bases, with 17 bases between them. As DNA, the CDR3 is TGTGCCAGCACTCCGGGAGTATCGTGGAATGAGCAGTTCTTC. Translated: CASTPGVSWNEQFF.

The chain carries TRBV27 and TRBJ1-1; D unclear. The germline CDR1 and CDR2 sequences are MNHEY and SMNVEV (reference sequence). With 2 bases removed from V and 3 bases from J, the gap between germline ends came to 7 bases. The CDR3 covers 13 residues. This chain's CDR3 is CASSLADYTEAFF. The CDR3, as DNA: TGTGCCAGCAGTTTAGCAGACTACACTGAAGCTTTCTTT.

This rearrangement joins TRBV6-6 to TRBJ1-3; D perhaps matches TRBD1 (6 bases). Trimming stripped 2 bases from V and 3 bases from J, with 11 bases between. The CDR3 extends over 15 amino acids. Germline CDR1 reads MNHNY; CDR2 reads SVGAGI (reference sequence). This chain's CDR3 is CASSYLQGGGNTIYF. CDR3 coding DNA: TGTGCCAGCAGTTACCTACAGGGAGGTGGAAACACCATATATTTT.

This chain joins TRBV5-1 and TRBJ2-3; 11 positions agree with TRBD1. The CDR3 length is 16 residues. CDR1 SGHRS and CDR2 YFSETQ come from the germline V gene. V lost 0 bases to trimming and J lost 4 bases; unmatched junction nucleotides: 4. The CDR3 is CASSLEPGQGADTQYF. CDR3 DNA: TGCGCCAGCAGCTTGGAACCGGGACAGGGGGCAGATACGCAGTATTTT.

The V call is TRBV30, the J call TRBJ1-1; the D gene is possibly TRBD1 (5 bases). The V end was cut by 3 bases, the J end by 4 bases, with 9 bases between. There are 12 residues in the CDR3. Germline V gene data show CDR1 as GTSNPN and CDR2 as SVGIG (reference sequence). The CDR3 region has the DNA TGTGCCTGGAGACGGGGGGGCACTGAAGCTTTCTTT. Amino acid sequence: CAWRRGGTEAFF.

V usage is TRBV30 and J usage is TRBJ1-5; tentative D call: TRBD1 (5 bases). Deletions cut 7 bases from V and 0 bases from J, with 13 bases between. The CDR3 totals 14 residues. The V gene's germline CDR1 is GTSNPN and CDR2 SVGIG (reference sequence). CDR3 bases: TGTGCCTATACCGGGACGGTTAGCAATCAGCCCCAGCATTTT. Amino acid sequence: CAYTGTVSNQPQHF.

CDR3 in amino acids: CASSARGGSEAFF. CDR3 bases: TGTGCCAGCAGCGCCCGGGGGGGGAGTGAAGCTTTCTTT. The chain recombines TRBV6-4 with TRBJ1-1, with D perhaps matching TRBD1 (5 bases). The CDR3 totals 13 residues. Per germline, CDR1 MRHNA and CDR2 SNTAGT. Deletions cut 6 bases from V and 7 bases from J, with 15 bases between.